Presented here are 18 T cell receptor beta chains from one specimen sequenced in a study of blood T cell repertoires in COVID-19. The repertoire was sequenced with immunoSEQ multiplex PCR; TCRdb's copy has only in-frame clones and lacks some. Among more than 200,000 clones listed, around 80% were seen once. Specimen: peripheral blood. All receptors derive from a man aged 60 to 69 with acute or convalescent COVID-19.

The V gene is TRBV27, the J gene TRBJ2-2, with D tentatively TRBD2 (6 bases). CDR1 and CDR2 from the germline V gene are MNHEY and SMNVEV (reference sequence). This CDR3 spans 17 amino acids. V was pared by 4 bases and J by 5 bases, with 20 bases between. The CDR3 nucleotides read TGTGCCAGCAGTTCCCGGAGTAGCGGAACTATTACCGGGGAGCTGTTTTTT. It is translated as CASSSRSSGTITGELFF.

The chain employs TRBV27 and TRBJ2-1; D may be TRBD1 (6 bases). Trimming pared 5 bases from V and 6 bases from J, leaving 17 bases between. CDR3 length: 15 amino acids. Germline V gene data show CDR1 as MNHEY and CDR2 as SMNVEV (reference sequence). As DNA, the CDR3 is TGTGCCAGCAGTCCCCGTGTCAGGGGCGGCAATGAGCAGTTCTTC. This sequence encodes CASSPRVRGGNEQFF.

The chain carries TRBV3-1 (or the pseudogene TRBV3-2) and TRBJ2-5; 9 bases agree with TRBD2. The CDR3 loop spans 17 amino acids. The germline CDR1 and CDR2 sequences are LGHDT and YNNKEL (reference sequence). The trim removed 6 bases at V and 4 bases at J, leaving 15 bases unmatched. CDR3 region: CASRPAGGGGRGETQYF. CDR3 DNA sequence: TGTGCCAGCAGGCCCGCCGGGGGTGGCGGGAGGGGAGAGACCCAGTACTTC.

Here the CDR3 reads CAISETGIEAFF. The CDR3 DNA is TGTGCCATCAGTGAGACAGGGATTGAAGCTTTCTTT. The chain uses TRBV10-3 and TRBJ1-1; D perhaps matches TRBD1 (6 bases). The CDR3 consists of 12 residues. CDR1 and CDR2 (germline): ENHRY, SYGVKD. Trimming removed 2 bases at V and 7 bases at J, with 8 bases between.

This chain joins TRBV28 and TRBJ2-7; TRBD1 agrees at 7 bases. Trimming removed 5 bases from V and 3 bases from J; junction bases left unmatched: 4. This CDR3 spans 13 amino acids. Germline-derived CDR1 and CDR2 are MDHEN and SYDVKM. The CDR3 DNA reads as TGTGCCAGCAGTCCGACAGGGTACTACGAGCAGTACTTC. Residues: CASSPTGYYEQYF.

This clone was found a few times. The chain uses TRBV6-1 and TRBJ2-7; 11 bases fit TRBD1. J gave up 6 bases and V 3 bases, and 13 bases lay outside the gene matches. In germline, CDR1 is MNHNS, CDR2 SASEGT. This CDR3 is 17 amino acids long. CDR3 amino acids: CASSDPWTGGPEGEQYF. The CDR3 nucleotides read TGTGCCAGCAGTGATCCTTGGACAGGGGGCCCGGAAGGCGAGCAGTACTTC.

The chain recombines TRBV11-1 with TRBJ1-4, with D hard to call. Looked up from germline, CDR1 is SGHAT and CDR2 is FQDESV (reference sequence). V dropped 5 bases and J dropped 4 bases, with 11 bases sitting between them. The CDR3 has 14 residues. In DNA, the CDR3 is TGTGCCAGCAGCCCAGGACTGATTAATGAAAAACTGTTTTTT. Translation: CASSPGLINEKLFF.

This clone was counted only a few times. Other DNA sequences in this sample translate to the same CDR3. The chain carries TRBV5-1 and TRBJ1-1; D not certain. CDR3 length equals 14 residues. Trimming cost V 0 bases and J 1 base, with 7 bases left between them. CDR1 and CDR2 from the germline V gene are SGHRS and YFSETQ. CDR3 protein: CASSLGPGNTEAFF. DNA for the CDR3: TGCGCCAGCAGCTTGGGTCCGGGGAACACTGAAGCTTTCTTT.

The rearrangement links TRBV10-3 to TRBJ1-1; 8 bases line up with TRBD1. V gave up 10 bases and J gave up 1 base; unmatched junction bases: 8. This CDR3 region has 14 residues. Per germline, CDR1 ENHRY and CDR2 SYGVKD. The CDR3 DNA reads as TGTGCCACCGTTCCGGGACAGGAGAACACTGAAGCTTTCTTT. Translated, it gives CATVPGQENTEAFF.

This rearrangement joins TRBV2 to TRBJ2-3, with TRBD2 as a possible D gene (6 bases). The germline V gene encodes CDR1 SNHLY and CDR2 FYNNEI. The CDR3 is 15 amino acids. The germline V and J ends were trimmed by 10 bases and 2 bases, with 19 bases remaining between them. CDR3 loop: CAKSGESGITDTQYF. In DNA, the CDR3 is TGTGCCAAATCGGGGGAAAGTGGGATCACAGATACGCAGTATTTT.

The CDR3: CASSDLNRGAYEQYF. The CDR3 nucleotides read TGCGCCAGCAGTGACCTAAACAGGGGAGCCTACGAGCAGTACTTC. This chain connects TRBV10-1 to TRBJ2-7; 7 bases align to TRBD1. The V segment lost 3 bases and the J segment 2 bases; nucleotides outside the gene matches: 7. The germline CDR1 and CDR2 sequences are WNHNN and SYGVQD (reference sequence). CDR3 length equals 15 residues.

This clone showed up just once. This chain joins TRBV6-5 and TRBJ1-4; D unresolved. Trimming pared 4 bases from V and 7 bases from J, leaving 4 bases between. Looked up from germline, CDR1 is MNHEY and CDR2 is SVGAGI. This CDR3 has 11 residues. CDR3 nucleotide sequence: TGTGCCAGCAGTTCGGGTGAAAAACTGTTTTTT. It is translated as CASSSGEKLFF.

As for this clone: Within the sample, other DNA sequences also encode this same CDR3. V and J are TRBV19 and TRBJ1-2, with 7 bases fitting TRBD1. Losses at the gene ends were 5 bases for V and 1 base for J; bases not matched to a gene: 4. This CDR3 has 14 amino acids. CDR1 and CDR2 from the germline V gene are LNHDA and SQIVND (reference sequence). Here the CDR3 reads CASSYGQVNYGYTF. CDR3 nucleotides: TGTGCCAGTAGTTACGGACAGGTTAACTATGGCTACACCTTC.

The chain uses TRBV19 and TRBJ1-2; 10 bases are a match to TRBD1. The CDR3 covers 12 residues. The germline V gene has CDR1 LNHDA and CDR2 SQIVND (reference sequence). Trimming took 5 bases from V and 10 from J; bases not matched to a gene: 4. The CDR3 sequence: CASSFGTGVYTF. For the CDR3, the DNA is TGTGCCAGTAGTTTCGGGACAGGGGTCTACACCTTC.

This clone was detected a few times. At the DNA level, this CDR3 is encoded by other sequences in the same sample as well. The chain has TRBV5-4 and TRBJ1-2; D perhaps matches TRBD1 (6 bases). Trimming pared 2 bases from V and 4 bases from J, leaving 9 bases between. This CDR3 region has 13 residues. The germline CDR1 and CDR2 sequences are SGHNT and YYREEE (reference sequence). The CDR3 bases are TGTGCCAGCAGCTTACAGGGTGGCTATGGCTACACCTTC. It yields the protein CASSLQGGYGYTF. Drawing the rest from reference TRBV5-4 and TRBJ1-2, the complete variable domain is ETGVTQSPTHLIKTRGQQVTLRCSSQSGHNTVSWYQQALGQGPQFIFQYYREEENGRGNFPPRFSGLQFPNYSSELNVNALELDDSALYLCASSLQGGYGYTFGSGTRLTVV.

The rearrangement uses TRBV6-5 and TRBJ2-4; a possible D gene is TRBD1 (6 bases). The V gene lost 8 bases and the J gene lost 9 bases, with 23 bases spanning the gap. Germline V gene sequence: CDR1 MNHEY, CDR2 SVGAGI. The CDR3 is 15 residues long. In nucleotides, the CDR3 is TGTGCCAGCGACGAGGGACAAGGCTATGAGGGCATTCAGTACTTC. As protein: CASDEGQGYEGIQYF.

Details on this clone: At one end the junction does not follow the germline gene, possibly because of a read error. The chain carries TRBV7-7 and TRBJ2-5, with unresolved D. The CDR3 spans 17 residues. Germline V gene lookup returns CDR1 SSHAT and CDR2 FNYEAQ (reference sequence). The DNA for the CDR3 is TGTGCTAGCAGCCCCTTCCCAAGAGAGTCGCGAAGAGAGACCCAGTACTTC. Its protein product is CASSPFPRESRRETQYF.

The chain has TRBV5-1 and TRBJ2-7; a weak D match, TRBD1 (5 bases). Germline CDR1 is SGHRS and CDR2 is YFSETQ. V was trimmed by 3 bases and J by 0 bases, leaving 16 bases between them. The CDR3 contains 16 residues. This chain's CDR3 is CASSSRGRDLSYEQYF. In DNA, the CDR3 is TGCGCCAGCAGCTCCCGAGGCAGGGATCTCTCCTACGAGCAGTACTTC.